One sample yielded the 25 T cell receptor beta chains listed below, sequenced in a study of blood T cells in healthy people across ages. Using a J-beta primer mix together with a sample-barcoded 5' primer, a second PCR was run for about 6 to 12 cycles. One entry per CDR3 protein results from TCRdb running MiXCR on the 5' RACE reads. The table shows fewer than 2,000,000 distinct CDR3 sequences, with 34% occurring only once. The sample comprised blood. The source is a woman aged 25 to 39 in good health.

This clonotype was counted a single time. The CDR3 region is CASSAEPTGTYGYTF. The CDR3, as DNA: TGTGCCAGCAGCGCTGAACCGACAGGGACCTATGGCTACACCTTC. V is TRBV6-1 and J is TRBJ1-2, with TRBD1 matching over 7 bases. With V trimmed by 6 bases and J by 4 bases, 11 bases remained unmatched. Germline values: CDR1 MNHNS, CDR2 SASEGT. This CDR3 region has 15 residues.

This clonotype was counted between two and nine times. The rearrangement links TRBV11-2 to TRBJ2-5; no firm D call. Trimming cost V 1 base and J 5 bases, with 14 bases left between them. CDR1 and CDR2 from the germline V gene are SGHAT and FQNNGV. This CDR3 is built from 15 residues. The CDR3: CASSLVDPQWETQYF. Here the CDR3 DNA reads TGTGCCAGCAGCTTAGTCGACCCGCAATGGGAGACCCAGTACTTC.

Regarding this clonotype: Given a much more abundant clone one base away, this may be a read error. The V and J genes are TRBV10-3 and TRBJ2-7; D possibly uses TRBD1 or TRBD2 (7 bases each). Per germline, CDR1 ENHRY and CDR2 SYGVKD. The CDR3 covers 14 residues. V shed 2 bases and J shed 6 bases, with 14 bases lying between them. Here the CDR3 reads CAISEDREGSEQYF. The CDR3 region has the DNA TGTGCCATCAGTGAGGACAGGGAGGGTAGCGAGCAGTACTTC.

The chain is built from TRBV6-6 and TRBJ1-1, with 11 bases that match TRBD1. J lost 8 bases, V lost 2 bases, and 7 bases had no gene match. The germline V gene has CDR1 MNHNY and CDR2 SVGAGI (reference sequence). CDR3 size: 15 residues. The CDR3, as DNA: TGTGCCAGCAGTTACGAGGGGACAGGGGGACACGAAGCTTTCTTT. Translated, it gives CASSYEGTGGHEAFF.

This rearrangement joins TRBV7-9 to TRBJ2-1, with D hard to call. CDR3 length: 15 residues. Germline CDR1 reads SEHNR; CDR2 reads FQNEAQ (reference sequence). The V gene lost 4 bases and the J gene lost 5 bases, with 15 bases spanning the gap. CDR3 protein: CASSSWGEWDNEQFF. CDR3 sequence (DNA): TGTGCCAGCAGCTCTTGGGGTGAATGGGACAATGAGCAGTTCTTC.

Turning to this clonotype: A much larger clone differs by one base, so this may be a read error. This chain joins TRBV3-1 and TRBJ2-7; 7 nucleotides agree with TRBD1. This CDR3 spans 15 amino acids. CDR1 LGHDT and CDR2 YNNKEL come from the germline V gene (reference sequence). The ends lost 5 bases at V and 0 bases at J; junction bases unmatched: 7. In DNA, the CDR3 is TGTGCCAGCAGCTCCCGGGACAGCCCCTCCTACGAGCAGTACTTC. The encoded protein is CASSSRDSPSYEQYF.

This chain joins TRBV4-2 and TRBJ1-5; D remains unclear. The germline gives CDR1 LGHNA, CDR2 YNFKEQ. Trimming cost V 0 bases and J 0 bases, with 6 bases left between them. The length of the CDR3 is 15 residues. Here the CDR3 DNA reads TGTGCCAGCAGCCAAGATGCCGATAGCAATCAGCCCCAGCATTTT. Translation gives CASSQDADSNQPQHF.

V gene TRBV4-1 combines with J gene TRBJ2-7, with D perhaps TRBD1 (6 bases). CDR3 size: 19 residues. V lost 4 bases, J lost 3 bases, and 28 bases lay in between. Per germline, CDR1 MGHRA and CDR2 YSYEKL. CDR3: CASSPQYDYDGTRYYEQYF. The CDR3, as DNA: TGCGCCAGCAGCCCCCAGTATGATTATGATGGGACAAGGTACTACGAGCAGTACTTC.

This clonotype came up a few times. Here the CDR3 reads CASSPGNPYEQYF. CDR3 nucleotides: TGTGCCAGCTCACCAGGGAACCCCTACGAGCAGTACTTC. The rearrangement links TRBV18 to TRBJ2-7; no clear D gene. The CDR3 is 13 amino acids. V was cut by 2 bases and J by 2 bases, with 7 bases left in between. CDR1 is KGHSH and CDR2 is LQKENI in the germline V gene.

This clonotype was observed a few times. This chain uses TRBV2 with TRBJ2-5; 7 bases line up with TRBD2. Germline-derived CDR1 and CDR2 are SNHLY and FYNNEI. CDR3 length: 15 residues. The junction had 10 bases not matched to a gene; V was cut back by 4 bases and J by 5 bases. The CDR3 reads CASSGGLPVGETQYF. The CDR3 DNA reads TGTGCCAGCAGTGGGGGACTACCTGTCGGGGAGACCCAGTACTTC.

J is TRBJ2-7 and V is TRBV25-1; tentative D call: TRBD1 (6 bases). CDR3 length: 16 residues. V lost 6 bases and J 1 base, leaving 19 bases between the germline ends. Looked up from germline, CDR1 is MGHDK and CDR2 is SYGVNS. CDR3 sequence: CASSKNQGSISYEQYF. The CDR3 bases are TGTGCCAGCAGCAAAAATCAGGGGTCGATATCCTACGAGCAGTACTTC.

This clonotype was seen at least ten times. CDR3 nucleotides: TGTGCCAGCAGAGGGTTTTACAGCACAGATACGCAGTATTTT. As protein: CASRGFYSTDTQYF. The chain links TRBV7-2 to TRBJ2-3; no definite D call. Germline assignment: CDR1 SGHTA and CDR2 FQGNSA. CDR3 length: 14 residues. The germline V and J ends were trimmed by 6 bases and 0 bases, with 10 bases remaining between them.

The table lists this clonotype with a few counts. V is TRBV28 and J is TRBJ2-3, with 7 nucleotides matching TRBD2. Germline CDR1 reads MDHEN; CDR2 reads SYDVKM. The CDR3 has 15 amino acids. CDR3 sequence: CVTGSRTPGRGGQYF. The CDR3 nucleotides read TGTGTCACCGGCAGTCGGACGCCCGGGCGCGGGGGGCAGTATTTT.

This chain uses TRBV7-2 with TRBJ2-5, with TRBD1 identical over 9 bases. The last part of the DNA fits TRBJ2-7 better; the J call may be wrong. Germline CDR1 reads SGHTA; CDR2 reads FQGNSA. This CDR3 is built from 15 residues. CDR3 in amino acids: CASSWTGAGAYEQYF. DNA for the CDR3: TGTGCCAGCAGCTGGACAGGGGCGGGGGCCTACGAGCAGTACTTC.

The V and J genes are TRBV6-1 and TRBJ1-1; D is unresolved. Trimming cost V 1 base and J 4 bases, with 7 bases left between them. From germline, CDR1 is MNHNS and CDR2 SASEGT. CDR3 length: 13 amino acids. CDR3 loop: CASSEVRPTEAFF. The DNA for the CDR3 is TGTGCCAGCAGTGAAGTACGCCCCACTGAAGCTTTCTTT.

This clonotype is a singleton in its sample. The chain has TRBV6-2 or TRBV6-3 and TRBJ2-1, with D perhaps matching TRBD1 (7 bases). Germline CDR1 and CDR2: MNHEY and SVGEGT. This CDR3 has 12 amino acids. In DNA form, the CDR3 reads TGTGCTAGCGAGACAGGGAGGACTGAGCAGTTCTTC. Protein sequence: CASETGRTEQFF.

This chain connects TRBV25-1 to TRBJ1-5; 7 nucleotides agree with TRBD1. Per germline, CDR1 MGHDK and CDR2 SYGVNS. V lost 2 bases, J lost 5 bases, and 6 bases stayed unmatched. There are 15 residues in the CDR3. The CDR3 DNA is TGTGCCAGCAGTGAAAGAGGGGGCGAAGATCAGCCCCAGCATTTT. This gives the protein CASSERGGEDQPQHF.

This clonotype showed up just once. This rearrangement joins TRBV3-1 to TRBJ1-1, with a weak D call TRBD1 (5 bases). From germline, CDR1 is LGHDT and CDR2 YNNKEL (reference sequence). The CDR3 extends over 15 amino acids. Trimming removed 2 bases from V and 3 bases from J, with 13 bases in between. The CDR3 here is CASSQQGSWDTEAFF. The CDR3, as DNA: TGTGCCAGCAGCCAACAGGGTTCGTGGGACACTGAAGCTTTCTTT.

V usage is TRBV20-1 and J usage is TRBJ2-3, with 7 nucleotides matching TRBD2. Per germline, CDR1 DFQATT and CDR2 SNEGSKA (reference sequence). The V and J ends lost 6 bases and 0 bases, in that order; junction bases with no gene match: 9. The CDR3 runs to 15 residues. CDR3 amino acids: CSAKGAGSSTDTQYF. The CDR3 DNA reads TGCAGTGCAAAAGGAGCGGGATCTAGCACAGATACGCAGTATTTT.

The V gene is TRBV5-1, the J gene TRBJ1-4; possible D gene TRBD1, 6 bases. This CDR3 is 16 amino acids long. Germline CDR1 is SGHRS and CDR2 is YFSETQ. Trimming stripped 5 bases from V and 0 bases from J, with 14 bases between. CDR3 amino acids: CASSRTVTSTNEKLFF. CDR3 DNA: TGCGCCAGCAGTCGGACAGTGACCTCAACTAATGAAAAACTGTTTTTT.

The V call is TRBV27, the J call TRBJ1-2; 7 nucleotides align to TRBD1. This CDR3 has 15 amino acids. V shed 4 bases and J 4 bases; nucleotides not matched to a gene: 9. The germline gives CDR1 MNHEY, CDR2 SMNVEV (reference sequence). Here the CDR3 DNA reads TGTGCCAGCAGTTCGCAAGGAGACAGGGTCTATGGCTACACCTTC. Its protein is CASSSQGDRVYGYTF.

The rearrangement uses TRBV2 and TRBJ1-1, with D tentatively TRBD1 (5 bases). CDR1 is SNHLY, CDR2 FYNNEI, per germline. V gave up 4 bases and J gave up 11 bases, with 14 bases separating them. This CDR3 comprises 12 residues. The CDR3 region has the DNA TGTGCCAGCAGTGTGACAGCCGTTGAGGCTTTCTTT. It translates to CASSVTAVEAFF.

The chain joins TRBV5-1 to TRBJ1-5; 9 bases agree with TRBD1. The CDR3 sequence is 16 residues long. From germline, CDR1 is SGHRS and CDR2 YFSETQ. The ends lost 2 bases at V and 1 base at J; junction bases unmatched: 4. CDR3: CASSLQGANSNQPQHF. CDR3 nucleotide sequence: TGCGCCAGCAGCTTACAGGGGGCGAACAGCAATCAGCCCCAGCATTTT.

The genes are TRBV21-1 and TRBJ2-7; the D call in the table, TRBD2, was not verified against the DNA. TRBV21-1 is a recognized pseudogene. This CDR3 has 16 amino acids. The CDR3 sequence is CACSVRLAGEGYEQYF. The CDR3 DNA reads TGTGCCTGCAGCGTCCGACTAGCGGGAGAGGGGTACGAGCAGTACTTC.

This clonotype was recorded only once. This chain links TRBV5-1 with TRBJ2-2; 8 bases match TRBD2. The germline gives CDR1 SGHRS, CDR2 YFSETQ. V was pared by 3 bases and J by 5 bases, with 9 bases of the junction left unmatched. This CDR3 has 16 amino acids. The CDR3 nucleotides read TGCGCCAGCAGCTGGATCCCGGGAGGGCCGACCGGGGAGCTGTTTTTT. Translated, it gives CASSWIPGGPTGELFF.